This is a list of T cell receptor beta chains from one sample in a study of Ad26.COV2.S vaccination and SARS-CoV-2 variants. Produced via immunoSEQ multiplex PCR; TCRdb's table is partial and in-frame only. The top ten hold roughly 13% of the sample, which has approximately 480,000 clones, roughly 87% seen once. The sample was peripheral blood, taken in a trial of Ad26.COV2.S vaccine versus placebo. The receptors stem from a person aged 18-65 years who received the Ad26.COV2.S COVID-19 vaccine or a placebo. The CDR3 runs from the conserved cysteine through the conserved F or W.

j_gene	v_gene	CDR3aa
TRBJ1-3	TRBV7-9	CASSLTGSSGNTIYF
TRBJ2-1	TRBV7-9	CASSPIWAGGPNEQFF
TRBJ1-4	TRBV9	CASSVGTGLMEKLFF
TRBJ2-2	TRBV18	CASSELTRELFF
TRBJ1-6	TRBV6-6	CASKAAGNSPLHF
TRBJ1-1	TRBV7-9	CASRLDRGRGTEAFF
TRBJ1-5	TRBV9	CASSVGWRGQPQHF
TRBJ1-6	TRBV4-2	CASSQVGSSWGNSPLHF
TRBJ1-1	TRBV7-9	CASSFEVNTEAFF
TRBJ2-1	TRBV28	CASSLGTAGYQFF